Listed below are T cell receptor beta chains from one sample, sequenced in a study of Graves' ophthalmopathy and Graves' hyperthyroidism. TCRdb re-analysed the multiplex PCR reads in MiXCR, keeping a single row per CDR3 protein. The top ten hold roughly 3% of the sample, which has just over 400,000 distinct CDR3 sequences, 21% seen once. The specimen sequenced was peripheral blood. The receptors here all came from a woman under 30 with stable Graves' hyperthyroidism. The CDR3 runs from the conserved cysteine through the conserved F or W. The order of the fields is clone size, D gene, V gene, J gene, CDR3 protein, CDR3 DNA. The D gene is left open where the match is weak. The size entry is marked missing in some rows and otherwise reads once, few, many or a size class.

>many|.|TRBV30|TRBJ1-5
CAWSPGLSNQPQHF
TGTGCCTGGAGCCCGGGACTTAGCAATCAGCCCCAGCATTTT
>many|.|TRBV28|TRBJ2-1
CASSLRGVTYNEQFF
TGTGCCAGCAGTTTAAGGGGGGTTACATACAATGAGCAGTTCTTC
>many|TRBD2|TRBV12-3/TRBV12-4|TRBJ2-7
CASSLGWEGVYEQYF
TGTGCCAGCAGTTTAGGTTGGGAGGGCGTTTACGAGCAGTACTTC
>.|TRBD1|TRBV25-1|TRBJ2-7
CASNEGLGTGLEEQYF
TGTGCCAGCAACGAAGGACTTGGGACAGGGCTTGAGGAGCAGTACTTC
>many|.|TRBV6-5|TRBJ1-2
CASSYMVFYGYTF
TGTGCCAGCAGTTATATGGTTTTCTATGGCTACACCTTC
>many|.|TRBV5-1|TRBJ1-1
CASSLNGDGTEAFF
TGCGCCAGCAGCTTGAATGGGGACGGCACTGAAGCTTTCTTT
>many|.|TRBV12-3/TRBV12-4|TRBJ2-2
CASSLLITGELFF
TGTGCCAGCAGTTTACTCATCACCGGGGAGCTGTTTTTT
>few|TRBD1|TRBV30|TRBJ1-5
CALRQGQNQPQHF
TGTGCCCTCCGACAGGGACAGAATCAGCCCCAGCATTTT
>.|.|TRBV7-2|TRBJ2-7
CASSLEAARGYEQYF
TGTGCCAGCAGCCTCGAAGCCGCTAGAGGCTACGAGCAGTACTTC
>many|.|TRBV25-1|TRBJ2-7
CASSLTAGRYEQYF
TGTGCCAGCAGTCTCACGGCCGGGCGGTACGAGCAGTACTTC
>few|.|TRBV3-1|TRBJ1-1
CASSQIQRRTEAFF
TGTGCCAGCAGCCAGATACAGCGGCGCACTGAAGCTTTCTTT
>many|.|TRBV2|TRBJ1-1
CASSVDSEAFF
TGTGCCAGCAGCGTGGACAGCGAAGCTTTCTTT
>many|.|TRBV7-8|TRBJ2-7
CASSVIKSGVLHF
TGTGCCAGCAGCGTGATAAAATCAGGGGTCTTGCACTTC
>once|.|TRBV29-1|TRBJ2-2
CSVEGTVAPGDLFF
TGCAGCGTTGAAGGGACAGTGGCCCCCGGGGATCTGTTTTTT
>.|.|TRBV2|TRBJ2-7
CASSSPAGRAYEQYF
TGTGCCAGCAGCTCCCCGGCGGGACGAGCCTACGAGCAGTACTTC
>many|TRBD1|TRBV6-1|TRBJ1-5
CASRGTAVNQPQHF
TGTGCCAGCAGGGGGACAGCCGTAAATCAGCCCCAGCATTTT
>many|TRBD1|TRBV6-5|TRBJ2-2
CASTRQGNTGELFF
TGTGCCAGCACCAGACAGGGGAACACCGGGGAGCTGTTTTTT
>.|.|TRBV28|TRBJ2-5
CASSPSRIQETQYF
TGTGCCAGCAGTCCCTCAAGGATCCAAGAGACCCAGTACTTC
>.|TRBD1|TRBV3-1|TRBJ1-6
CASSHRLQGASDSPLHF
TGTGCCAGCAGCCACAGATTACAGGGGGCCTCGGATTCACCCCTCCACTTT
>once|.|TRBV6-1|TRBJ1-1
CASRNTDRRDTEAFF
TGTGCCAGCAGGAATACGGACCGAAGGGACACTGAAGCTTTCTTT
>many|TRBD2|TRBV6-1|TRBJ2-7
CASSSSGTTYEQYF
TGTGCCAGCAGCTCTAGCGGGACCACCTACGAGCAGTACTTC
>few|.|TRBV7-2|TRBJ2-7
CASSSGKSEQYF
TGTGCCAGCAGCTCCGGAAAGTCCGAGCAGTACTTC
>few|.|TRBV7-3|TRBJ1-1
CASSLHRQLNTEAFF
TGTGCCAGCAGCTTACATCGTCAGCTGAACACTGAAGCTTTCTTT
>many|.|TRBV4-1|TRBJ2-7
CASSQAGGVLYEQYF
TGCGCCAGCAGCCAAGCGGGTGGAGTGCTCTACGAGCAGTACTTC
>many|.|TRBV7-2|TRBJ2-7
CASSLARAAYEQYF
TGTGCCAGCAGCTTAGCGAGGGCGGCTTACGAGCAGTACTTC
>few|.|TRBV2|TRBJ2-7
CASSQGNFDYEQYF
TGTGCCAGCAGCCAGGGAAACTTTGATTACGAGCAGTACTTC
>many|.|TRBV12-3/TRBV12-4|TRBJ2-7
CASTGGLTNYEQYF
TGTGCCAGCACCGGGGGACTTACCAACTACGAGCAGTACTTC
>.|.|TRBV19|TRBJ2-7
CASSLEGWDEQYF
TGTGCCAGCAGTTTGGAGGGTTGGGACGAGCAGTACTTC
>many|.|TRBV20-1|TRBJ1-1
CSARRLNTEAFF
TGCAGTGCCCGCCGACTGAACACTGAAGCTTTCTTT
>.|.|TRBV6-1|TRBJ1-1
CASRGNRGAEAFF
TGTGCCAGCAGGGGCAACCGGGGGGCTGAAGCTTTCTTT
>many|TRBD1|TRBV9|TRBJ2-2
CASRAGTGNRELFF
TGTGCCAGCAGAGCCGGGACAGGGAACCGGGAGCTGTTTTTT
>few|.|TRBV2|TRBJ2-4
CASSERLNLAKNIQYF
TGTGCCAGCAGTGAAAGACTTAACCTAGCCAAAAACATTCAGTACTTC
>.|TRBD1|TRBV6-1|TRBJ1-6
CASSDTGGSNSPLHF
TGTGCCAGCAGTGATACAGGGGGCTCGAATTCACCCCTCCACTTT
>many|.|TRBV27|TRBJ1-5
CASTLKGGHQPQHF
TGTGCCAGCACCTTGAAGGGGGGTCATCAGCCCCAGCATTTT
>few|TRBD2|TRBV3-1|TRBJ2-2
CASSPGTSGGAGELFF
TGTGCCAGCAGCCCCGGTACTAGCGGGGGGGCCGGGGAGCTGTTTTTT
>few|.|TRBV6-2/TRBV6-3|TRBJ1-1
CASSYLAGTEAFF
TGTGCCAGCAGTTACTTGGCGGGCACTGAAGCTTTCTTT
>many|.|TRBV24-1|TRBJ2-2
CATSDLGGDRTGELFF
TGTGCCACCAGTGATTTAGGAGGGGATCGCACCGGGGAGCTGTTTTTT
>.|TRBD1|TRBV20-1|TRBJ1-2
CSAPRTGQSYGYTF
TGCAGTGCCCCTCGGACAGGTCAAAGCTATGGCTACACCTTC
>many|.|TRBV27|TRBJ2-7
CASSFSPNGPYEQYF
TGTGCCAGCAGTTTTTCCCCGAACGGACCTTACGAGCAGTACTTC
>few|TRBD2|TRBV11-2|TRBJ2-3
CASSFRSSGSTDTQYF
TGTGCCAGCAGCTTTCGGTCTAGCGGGAGTACAGATACGCAGTATTTT